Each of the 8 T cell receptor beta chains below was sequenced from the same sample in a study of T cell responses to AZD1222 COVID-19 vaccine. Sequencing used immunoSEQ multiplex PCR; TCRdb keeps in-frame clones, though not all of them. The data hold about 180,000 clones, with about 91% observed a single time. This sample comprised peripheral blood, obtained on day 0 of AZD1222 vaccination. Every receptor here comes from an adult in good health.

This chain joins TRBV5-6 and TRBJ2-7; D is unclear. CDR3 length: 11 amino acids. Per the germline V gene, CDR1 is SGHDT and CDR2 is YYEEEE. The V gene lost 0 bases and the J gene lost 7 bases, with 5 bases spanning the gap. For the CDR3, the DNA is TGTGCCAGCAGCTTGGCCGGGGAGCAGTACTTC. Translated, it gives CASSLAGEQYF.

The chain couples TRBV7-9 to TRBJ1-1; a weak D match, TRBD1 (5 bases). In germline, CDR1 is SEHNR, CDR2 FQNEAQ (reference sequence). The CDR3 sequence is 14 residues long. The V gene lost 5 bases and the J gene lost 1 base, with 11 bases spanning the gap. CDR3 loop: CASSPTQENTEAFF. In DNA form, the CDR3 reads TGTGCCAGCAGCCCGACACAGGAGAACACTGAAGCTTTCTTT. The whole variable domain, filled in from reference TRBV7-9 and TRBJ1-1, reads DTGVSQNPRHKITKRGQNVTFRCDPISEHNRLYWYRQTLGQGPEFLTYFQNEAQLEKSRLLSDRFSAERPKGSFSTLEIQRTEQGDSAMYLCASSPTQENTEAFFGQGTRLTVV.

The chain has TRBV7-6 and TRBJ2-3; 9 bases are shared with TRBD2. After removal of 5 bases from V and 0 bases from J, the junction contained 9 bases not matched to a gene. Germline CDR1 reads SGHVS; CDR2 reads FNYEAQ. The CDR3 loop spans 17 amino acids. The CDR3 DNA follows: TGTGCCAGCAGCCCCCTCTATAGCGGGGGAAGCACAGATACGCAGTATTTT. Translating gives CASSPLYSGGSTDTQYF.

The gene calls are TRBV11-2 and TRBJ1-2; D is undetermined. CDR1 is SGHAT and CDR2 is FQNNGV in the germline V gene. V shed 4 bases and J shed 7 bases, with 10 bases lying between them. The CDR3 is made up of 12 amino acids. The CDR3 region is CASSSWAAGYTF. The CDR3 DNA follows: TGTGCCAGCAGCTCCTGGGCGGCTGGCTACACCTTC.

The chain recombines TRBV7-8 with TRBJ2-6; 11 bases agree with TRBD2. The germline V gene has CDR1 SGHVS and CDR2 FQNEAQ. The trim removed 5 bases at V and 2 bases at J, leaving 26 bases unmatched. This CDR3 is built from 24 residues. The CDR3, as DNA: TGTGCCAGCAGCCCCTTCCGGATAGCGGGGGGGCCAGAAAGATCGCTGCCTGGGGCCAACGTCCTGACTTTC. Translation: CASSPFRIAGGPERSLPGANVLTF.

Only one count was recorded for this clone. The chain has TRBV15 and TRBJ2-1; 12 bases map to TRBD2. The V segment lost 3 bases and the J segment 4 bases; nucleotides outside the gene matches: 10. CDR3 size: 18 residues. CDR1 is LNHNV and CDR2 is YYDKDF in the germline V gene (reference sequence). CDR3 DNA: TGTGCCACCAGCAGCGAGACTAGCGGGGGCCGAACATACAATGAGCAGTTCTTC. This gives the protein CATSSETSGGRTYNEQFF. Full variable domain (outside the CDR3, taken from reference TRBV15 and TRBJ2-1): DAMVIQNPRYQVTQFGKPVTLSCSQTLNHNVMYWYQQKSSQAPKLLFHYYDKDFNNEADTPDNFQSRRPNTSFCFLDIRSPGLGDTAMYLCATSSETSGGRTYNEQFFGPGTRLTVL.

This chain joins TRBV28 and TRBJ2-2; 8 bases match TRBD2. J was trimmed by 2 bases and V by 6 bases; bases with no gene match: 5. CDR3 length equals 15 residues. Germline values: CDR1 MDHEN, CDR2 SYDVKM. CDR3 region: CASRPGTRNTGELFF. As DNA, the CDR3 is TGTGCCAGCAGGCCCGGGACTAGAAACACCGGGGAGCTGTTTTTT.

This chain connects TRBV5-1 to TRBJ1-2, with a weak D call TRBD1 (6 bases). V was pared by 2 bases and J by 3 bases, with 11 bases between. This CDR3 has 14 residues. CDR1 and CDR2 from the germline V gene are SGHRS and YFSETQ. The CDR3 loop is CASSFQGRDYGYTF. For the CDR3, the DNA is TGCGCCAGCAGCTTTCAGGGGAGAGACTATGGCTACACCTTC.